Sequencing of this T cell receptor beta chain was carried out in a study of graft-versus-host responses after intestinal transplantation. Sequenced by immunoSEQ multiplex PCR; TCRdb stores in-frame clones only, minus some. This table holds tens of thousands of clones, about 94% found once. Trimming pared 8 bases from V and 7 bases from J, leaving 18 bases between. Germline values: CDR1 LNHDA, CDR2 SQIVND (reference sequence). CDR3 length: 14 amino acids. The sequences come from PBMCs, collected 16 days after intestinal transplant. The chain employs TRBV19 and TRBJ1-5; D is possibly TRBD1 (5 bases). The TCR sequence derives from a human patient who received an intestinal transplant, so some T cells may come from the graft donor. Here the CDR3 reads CASSLMGQGQPQHF. The DNA of the CDR3 is TGTGCCAGTTCGCTCATGGGGCAAGGACAGCCCCAGCATTTT.